This TCR beta chain is drawn from a study of blood T cell repertoires in COVID-19. Study summary: The samples span acute and convalescent COVID-19 from the United States, Italy and Spain. Nucleic acid was either cDNA or gDNA, and it came from T cells, B-cell-depleted T cells, or PBMCs.

Germline V lookup: CDR1 ENHRY, CDR2 SYGVKD. The CDR3 is 15 residues long. Unmatched junction bases numbered 2, after V lost 4 bases and J lost 1 base. In the source study's methods: Reference gene primer amplification gave nucleated cell count estimates. Sequencing used immunoSEQ multiplex PCR; TCRdb keeps in-frame clones, though not all of them. The D gene and trimming were derived from the DNA, and the V and J assignments and clone size from that table. The sample records more than 200,000 clones, approximately 80% being singletons. The rearrangement links TRBV10-3 to TRBJ1-5; TRBD1 agrees at 9 bases. What was sequenced was peripheral blood. The sequence was collected from a man aged 35 to 55 with acute or convalescent COVID-19. The CDR3 DNA sequence: TGTGCCATCAGTGGGGGGACAGGGAGCAATCAGCCCCAGCATTTT. The encoded protein is CAISGGTGSNQPQHF.